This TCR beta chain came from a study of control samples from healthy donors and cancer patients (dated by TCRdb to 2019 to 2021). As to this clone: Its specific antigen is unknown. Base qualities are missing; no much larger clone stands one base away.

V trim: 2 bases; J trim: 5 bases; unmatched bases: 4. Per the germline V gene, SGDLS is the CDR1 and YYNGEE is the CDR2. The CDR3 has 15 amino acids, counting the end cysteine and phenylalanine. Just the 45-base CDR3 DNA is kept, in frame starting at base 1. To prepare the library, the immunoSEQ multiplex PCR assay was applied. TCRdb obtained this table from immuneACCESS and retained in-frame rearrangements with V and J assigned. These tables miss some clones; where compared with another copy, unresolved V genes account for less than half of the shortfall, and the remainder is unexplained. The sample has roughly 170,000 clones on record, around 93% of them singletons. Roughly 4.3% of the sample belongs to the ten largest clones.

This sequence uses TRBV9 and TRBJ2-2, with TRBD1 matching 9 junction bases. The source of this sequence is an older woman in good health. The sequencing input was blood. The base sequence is TGTGCCAGCAGCGTTGAGACAGGGGGGACCGGGGAGCTGTTTTTT. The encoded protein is CASSVETGGTGELFF.